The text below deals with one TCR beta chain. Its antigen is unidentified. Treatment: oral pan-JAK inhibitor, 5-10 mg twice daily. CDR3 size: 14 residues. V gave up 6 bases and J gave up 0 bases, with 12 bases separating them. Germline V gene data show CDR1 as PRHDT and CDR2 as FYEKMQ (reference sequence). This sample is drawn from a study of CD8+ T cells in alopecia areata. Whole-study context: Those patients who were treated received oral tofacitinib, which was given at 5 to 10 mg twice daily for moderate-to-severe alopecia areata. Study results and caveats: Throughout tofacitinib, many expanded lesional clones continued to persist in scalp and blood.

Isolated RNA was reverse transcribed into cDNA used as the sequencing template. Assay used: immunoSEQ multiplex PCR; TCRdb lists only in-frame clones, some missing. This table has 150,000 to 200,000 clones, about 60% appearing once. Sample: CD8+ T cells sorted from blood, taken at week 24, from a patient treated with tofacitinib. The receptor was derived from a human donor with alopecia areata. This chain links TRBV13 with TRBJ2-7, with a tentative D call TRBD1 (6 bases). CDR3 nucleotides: TGTGCCAGCAGGTCAACAGGGAGCTCCTACGAGCAGTACTTC. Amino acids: CASRSTGSSYEQYF.